These 17 T cell receptor beta chains originate from one sample sequenced in a study of vaccination and CD4 T cells after COVID-19. Scientists ran DNA taken from cultured CD4+ T cells through the Oncomine TCR Beta short-read assay for sequencing. Via MiXCR, TCRdb re-called the PCR reads, giving one row per CDR3 protein. The sample yields 15,000 or so distinct CDR3 sequences, approximately 28% seen once. Indicated treatment: roughly nine-day PBMC culture with coronavirus spike peptide pools or control peptides (ViraFEST assay). These receptors lack a known antigen. The sample was cultured CD4+ T cells from blood. These receptors were obtained from a human donor with COVID-19.

The chain has TRBV5-1 and TRBJ1-2; TRBD1 might be the D (5 bases). Trimming removed 8 bases at V and 7 bases at J, with 21 bases between. Germline V gene lookup returns CDR1 SGHRS and CDR2 YFSETQ. This CDR3 contains 14 residues. The chain's CDR3 is CARKSGGWDGGYTF. In DNA, the CDR3 is TGCGCCAGGAAAAGCGGGGGGTGGGACGGTGGCTACACCTTC.

This rearrangement joins TRBV6-5 to TRBJ1-1; D is undetermined. The CDR3 extends over 14 amino acids. Trimming left V 2 bases short and J 0 bases short, with 7 bases between. The germline V gene has CDR1 MNHEY and CDR2 SVGAGI. CDR3 in amino acids: CASSYNRVNTEAFF. CDR3 bases: TGTGCCAGCAGTTACAACAGAGTGAACACTGAAGCTTTCTTT.

The rearrangement links TRBV6-4 to TRBJ2-1; TRBD1 is a possible D gene (5 bases). Trimming removed 4 bases at V and 8 bases at J, with 18 bases between. The CDR3 extends over 15 amino acids. Germline values: CDR1 MRHNA, CDR2 SNTAGT. In DNA, the CDR3 is TGTGCCAGCAGTGGTACTCCGGGCCAGGGCGATGAGCAGTTCTTC. Translated: CASSGTPGQGDEQFF.

The V and J genes are TRBV6-1 and TRBJ1-1, with a possible D match to TRBD1 (5 bases). The CDR3 is 14 residues long. CDR1 is MNHNS and CDR2 is SASEGT in the germline V gene. Trimming left V 7 bases short and J 4 bases short, with 16 bases between. The CDR3 coding sequence is TGTGCCAGCACGCACAGGAGTGGTGTCACTGAAGCTTTCTTT. This translates into CASTHRSGVTEAFF.

This clonotype has more than one count but fewer than ten. The chain carries TRBV24-1 and TRBJ2-2; TRBD1 is a possible D gene (6 bases). Germline values: CDR1 KGHDR, CDR2 SFDVKD. The length of the CDR3 is 16 residues. The V and J ends lost 3 bases and 5 bases respectively, with 15 bases between them. The CDR3 region is CATSDRTVTQTGELFF. In DNA, the CDR3 is TGTGCCACCAGTGATAGGACAGTTACTCAGACCGGGGAGCTGTTTTTT.

The gene calls are TRBV6-1 and TRBJ1-3; D gene uncertain. CDR3 length: 13 residues. The germline V gene encodes CDR1 MNHNS and CDR2 SASEGT. The V end was cut by 5 bases, the J end by 3 bases, with 8 bases between. The CDR3 DNA reads TGTGCCAGCAGTACTGAGGTTGGAAACACCATATATTTT. Its protein product is CASSTEVGNTIYF.

The table lists this clonotype with a few counts. This chain uses TRBV30 with TRBJ1-6, with no clear D. Germline CDR1 and CDR2: GTSNPN and SVGIG (reference sequence). V was cut by 5 bases and J by 0 bases, with 11 bases left in between. CDR3 length equals 15 residues. The CDR3 spells CAWEQTSSYNSPLHF. The CDR3 DNA is TGTGCCTGGGAACAGACGAGCTCCTATAATTCACCCCTCCACTTT.

This chain links TRBV5-1 with TRBJ1-1; 10 bases map to TRBD1. Germline values: CDR1 SGHRS, CDR2 YFSETQ. CDR3 length: 16 residues. The V and J ends lost 4 bases and 1 base, in that order; junction bases with no gene match: 7. Here the CDR3 reads CASSTLRTGGNTEAFF. The CDR3 nucleotides read TGCGCCAGCAGCACGCTAAGGACAGGGGGGAACACTGAAGCTTTCTTT.

V gene TRBV20-1 combines with J gene TRBJ1-4, with D maybe TRBD1 (6 bases). Trimming left V 6 bases short and J 8 bases short, with 13 bases between. This CDR3 comprises 12 residues. Germline lookup yields CDR1 DFQATT and CDR2 SNEGSKA (reference sequence). This CDR3 reads CSAADRREKLFF. The CDR3 bases are TGCAGTGCCGCGGACAGACGAGAAAAACTGTTTTTT.

This clonotype was observed a handful of times. This chain links TRBV20-1 with TRBJ1-1, with a tentative D call TRBD1 (6 bases). The V gene's germline CDR1 is DFQATT and CDR2 SNEGSKA (reference sequence). Trimming removed 2 bases from V and 4 bases from J, with 20 bases in between. The CDR3 length is 16 residues. The DNA for the CDR3 is TGCAGTGCTAGAAAGACAGGTCGCAGAGGGCGCACTGAAGCTTTCTTT. It translates to CSARKTGRRGRTEAFF.

A few counts support this clonotype. The chain's CDR3 is CASRIRGESYNEQFF. As DNA, the CDR3 is TGTGCCAGCAGGATCAGGGGGGAATCCTACAATGAGCAGTTCTTC. The rearrangement uses TRBV7-2 and TRBJ2-1, with a possible D match to TRBD1 (7 bases). Germline CDR1 SGHTA, CDR2 FQGNSA. The ends were cut back, 6 bases at V and 1 base at J, with 13 bases in the middle. The CDR3 covers 15 residues.

V is TRBV11-3 and J is TRBJ1-2; a weak D match, TRBD1 (5 bases). Between the trimmed V and J ends, which lost 5 bases and 3 bases, there was a span of 13 bases. Germline V lookup: CDR1 SGHNT, CDR2 YENEEA. The CDR3 totals 14 residues. The CDR3 sequence: CASSPSGDDYGYTF. The CDR3 nucleotides read TGTGCCAGCAGCCCTAGCGGGGACGACTATGGCTACACCTTC.

The genes are TRBV25-1 and TRBJ1-5; 7 bases align to TRBD1. J lost 4 bases, V lost 3 bases, and 9 bases had no gene match. The germline gives CDR1 MGHDK, CDR2 SYGVNS. The CDR3 spans 16 residues. The CDR3 DNA reads TGTGCCAGCAGTGAGGCCGGGACAGAGAGAAATCAGCCCCAGCATTTT. This sequence encodes CASSEAGTERNQPQHF.

The table lists this clonotype with a few counts. The rearrangement uses TRBV20-1 and TRBJ1-6; D not certain. This CDR3 spans 12 amino acids. The germline V gene has CDR1 DFQATT and CDR2 SNEGSKA (reference sequence). V was pared by 3 bases and J by 6 bases, with 6 bases between. CDR3 region: CSARDTNSPLHF. Written as DNA, the CDR3 is TGCAGTGCTAGGGATACTAATTCACCCCTCCACTTT.

The gene calls are TRBV9 and TRBJ1-6; 8 bases agree with TRBD1. The CDR3 has 14 residues. The germline V gene has CDR1 SGDLS and CDR2 YYNGEE. Trimming cost V 5 bases and J 6 bases; bases outside gene matches: 4. CDR3 residues: CASRAGTGNSPLHF. CDR3 nucleotide sequence: TGTGCCAGCAGGGCCGGGACAGGTAATTCACCCCTCCACTTT.

This clonotype was detected only a few times. V gene TRBV12-3 or TRBV12-4 combines with J gene TRBJ2-2; tentative D call: TRBD1 (6 bases). The germline V and J ends were trimmed by 7 bases and 6 bases, with 12 bases remaining between them. The CDR3 covers 13 residues. CDR3 in DNA: TGTGCCAGCAAAAACAGGGACGCCGGGGAGCTGTTTTTT. Amino acids: CASKNRDAGELFF.

This rearrangement joins TRBV7-3 to TRBJ2-3; 11 bases map to TRBD2. The germline V gene encodes CDR1 SGHTA and CDR2 FQGTGA. The V gene end was trimmed by 4 bases and the J gene end by 1 base; junction bases not matched to a gene: 4. There are 16 residues in the CDR3. As DNA, the CDR3 is TGTGCCAGCAGCTACCTAGCGGGGGGCCGCACAGATACGCAGTATTTT. It specifies CASSYLAGGRTDTQYF.